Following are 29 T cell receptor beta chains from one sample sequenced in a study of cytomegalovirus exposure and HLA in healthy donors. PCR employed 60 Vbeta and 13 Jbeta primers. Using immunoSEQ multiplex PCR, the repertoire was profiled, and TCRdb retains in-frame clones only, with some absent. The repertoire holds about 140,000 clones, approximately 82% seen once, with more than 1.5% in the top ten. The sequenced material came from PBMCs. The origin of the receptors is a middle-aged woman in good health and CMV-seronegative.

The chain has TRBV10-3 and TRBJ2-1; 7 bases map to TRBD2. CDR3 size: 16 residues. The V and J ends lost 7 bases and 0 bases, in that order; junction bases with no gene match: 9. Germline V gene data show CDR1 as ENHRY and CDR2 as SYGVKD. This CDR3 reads CAITDGEGSSYNEQFF. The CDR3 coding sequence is TGTGCCATCACCGACGGGGAGGGGAGCTCCTACAATGAGCAGTTCTTC.

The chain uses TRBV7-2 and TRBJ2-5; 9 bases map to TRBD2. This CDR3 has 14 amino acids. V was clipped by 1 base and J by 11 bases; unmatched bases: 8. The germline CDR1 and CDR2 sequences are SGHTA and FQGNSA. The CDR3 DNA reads TGTGCCAGCAGCTTAGTCGGAGCGGGAGGTACACAGTACTTC. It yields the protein CASSLVGAGGTQYF. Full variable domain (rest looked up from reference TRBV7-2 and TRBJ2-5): GAGVSQSPSNKVTEKGKDVELRCDPISGHTALYWYRQSLGQGLEFLIYFQGNSAPDKSGLPSDRFSAERTGGSVSTLTIQRTQQEDSAVYLCASSLVGAGGTQYFGPGTRLLVL.

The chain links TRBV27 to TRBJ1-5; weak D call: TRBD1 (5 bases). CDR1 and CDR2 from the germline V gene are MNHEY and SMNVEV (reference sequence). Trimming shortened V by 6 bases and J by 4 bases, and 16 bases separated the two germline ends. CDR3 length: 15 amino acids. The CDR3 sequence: CASRLTVGLNQPQHF. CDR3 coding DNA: TGTGCCAGCAGGTTGACAGTCGGGTTAAATCAGCCCCAGCATTTT.

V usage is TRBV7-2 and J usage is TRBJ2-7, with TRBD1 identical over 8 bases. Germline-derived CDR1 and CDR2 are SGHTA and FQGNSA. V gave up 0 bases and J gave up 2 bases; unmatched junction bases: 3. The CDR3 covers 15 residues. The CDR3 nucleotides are TGTGCCAGCAGCTTAGCGACAGGGGCCACCTACGAGCAGTACTTC. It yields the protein CASSLATGATYEQYF.

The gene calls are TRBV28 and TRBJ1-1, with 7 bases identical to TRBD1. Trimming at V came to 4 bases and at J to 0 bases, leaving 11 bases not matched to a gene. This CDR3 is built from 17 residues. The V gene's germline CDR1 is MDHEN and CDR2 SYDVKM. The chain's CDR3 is CASSSLQGLILNTEAFF. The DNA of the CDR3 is TGTGCCAGCAGTTCCCTACAGGGGTTAATCCTGAACACTGAAGCTTTCTTT.

CDR3 residues: CASSSGTSGRSTDTQYF. CDR3 sequence (DNA): TGCGCCAGCAGCTCAGGGACTAGCGGGAGGAGCACAGATACGCAGTATTTT. The V gene is TRBV5-1, the J gene TRBJ2-3; 15 positions match TRBD2. V gave up 3 bases and J gave up 0 bases; unmatched junction bases: 2. There are 17 residues in the CDR3. The germline V gene has CDR1 SGHRS and CDR2 YFSETQ.

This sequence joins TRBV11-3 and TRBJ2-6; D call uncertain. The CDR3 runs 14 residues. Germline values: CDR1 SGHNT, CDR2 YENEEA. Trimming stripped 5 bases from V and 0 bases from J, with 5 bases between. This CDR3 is CASSLSSGANVLTF. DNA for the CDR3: TGTGCCAGCAGCCTATCCTCTGGGGCCAACGTCCTGACTTTC.

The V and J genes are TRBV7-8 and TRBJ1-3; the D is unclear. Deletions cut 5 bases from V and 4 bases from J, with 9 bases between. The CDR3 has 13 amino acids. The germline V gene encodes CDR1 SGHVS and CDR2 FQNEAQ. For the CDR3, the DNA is TGTGCCAGCAGCGTGGACTTGGGAAACACCATATATTTT. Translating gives CASSVDLGNTIYF.

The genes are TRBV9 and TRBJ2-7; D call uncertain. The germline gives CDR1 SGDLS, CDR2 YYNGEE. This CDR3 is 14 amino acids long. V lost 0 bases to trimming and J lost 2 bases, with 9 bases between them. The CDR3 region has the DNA TGTGCCAGCAGCGTAGATGGTAGAGCCTACGAGCAGTACTTC. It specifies CASSVDGRAYEQYF.

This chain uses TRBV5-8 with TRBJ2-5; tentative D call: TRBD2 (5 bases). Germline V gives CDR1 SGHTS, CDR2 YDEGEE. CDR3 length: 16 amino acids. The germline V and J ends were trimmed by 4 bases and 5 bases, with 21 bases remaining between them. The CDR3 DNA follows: TGTGCCAGCAGCCCCCCCCCATTAACTAGGCTGGAGACCCAGTACTTC. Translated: CASSPPPLTRLETQYF.

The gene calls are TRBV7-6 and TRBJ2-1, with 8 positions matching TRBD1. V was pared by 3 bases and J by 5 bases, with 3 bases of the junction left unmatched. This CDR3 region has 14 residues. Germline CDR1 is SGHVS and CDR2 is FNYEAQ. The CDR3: CASSFGTGDNEQFF. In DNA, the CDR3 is TGTGCCAGCAGCTTCGGGACAGGAGACAATGAGCAGTTCTTC.

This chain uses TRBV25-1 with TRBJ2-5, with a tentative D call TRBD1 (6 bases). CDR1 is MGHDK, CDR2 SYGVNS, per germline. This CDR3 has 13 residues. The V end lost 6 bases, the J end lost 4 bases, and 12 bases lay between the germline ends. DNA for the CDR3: TGTGCCAGCAGCAACAGGGTTATAGAGACCCAGTACTTC. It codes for CASSNRVIETQYF.

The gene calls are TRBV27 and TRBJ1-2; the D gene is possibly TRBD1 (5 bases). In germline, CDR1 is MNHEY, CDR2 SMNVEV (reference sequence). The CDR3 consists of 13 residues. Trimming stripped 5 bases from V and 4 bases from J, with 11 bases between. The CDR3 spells CASSLTGTYGYTF. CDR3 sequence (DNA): TGTGCCAGCAGTCTCACAGGAACCTATGGCTACACCTTC.

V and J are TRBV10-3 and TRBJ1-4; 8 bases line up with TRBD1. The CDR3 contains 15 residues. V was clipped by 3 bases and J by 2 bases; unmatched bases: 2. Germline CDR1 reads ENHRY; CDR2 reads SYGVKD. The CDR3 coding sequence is TGTGCCATCAGTGATCGGGACAGGACTAATGAAAAACTGTTTTTT. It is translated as CAISDRDRTNEKLFF.

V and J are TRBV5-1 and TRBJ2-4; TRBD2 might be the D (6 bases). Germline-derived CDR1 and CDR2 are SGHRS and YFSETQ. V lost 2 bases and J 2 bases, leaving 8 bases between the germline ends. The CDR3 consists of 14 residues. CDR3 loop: CASSLGDSKNIQYF. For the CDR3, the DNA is TGCGCCAGCAGCTTAGGGGACTCCAAAAACATTCAGTACTTC.

DNA for the CDR3: TGTGCCAGCAGCTTAGTTCCCCAAAAAGCGGGAGGGGGTGATACGCAGTATTTT. As protein: CASSLVPQKAGGGDTQYF. The V gene is TRBV7-2, the J gene TRBJ2-3, with 10 bases lining up with TRBD2. Germline lookup yields CDR1 SGHTA and CDR2 FQGNSA. The CDR3 sequence is 18 residues long. The V segment lost 1 base and the J segment 6 bases; nucleotides outside the gene matches: 13. Filled out from reference TRBV7-2 and TRBJ2-3, the complete variable domain reads GAGVSQSPSNKVTEKGKDVELRCDPISGHTALYWYRQSLGQGLEFLIYFQGNSAPDKSGLPSDRFSAERTGGSVSTLTIQRTQQEDSAVYLCASSLVPQKAGGGDTQYFGPGTRLTVL.

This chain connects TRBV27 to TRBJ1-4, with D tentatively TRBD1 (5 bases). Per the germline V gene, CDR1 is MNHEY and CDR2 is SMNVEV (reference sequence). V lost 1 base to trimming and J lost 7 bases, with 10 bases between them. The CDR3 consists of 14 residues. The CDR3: CASSLWGVGEKLFF. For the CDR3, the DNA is TGTGCCAGCAGTTTATGGGGGGTTGGTGAAAAACTGTTTTTT.

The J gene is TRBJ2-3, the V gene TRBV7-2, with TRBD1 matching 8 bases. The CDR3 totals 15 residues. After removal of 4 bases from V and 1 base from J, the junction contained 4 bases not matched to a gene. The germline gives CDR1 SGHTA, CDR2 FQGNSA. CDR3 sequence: CASSSTDRGTDTQYF. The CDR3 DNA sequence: TGTGCCAGCAGCTCCACGGACAGGGGCACAGATACGCAGTATTTT.

The CDR3 coding sequence is TGTGCCAGACTAGCGGGAGGGTGCACAGATACGCAGTATTTT. Amino acids: CARLAGGCTDTQYF. The V call is TRBV6-5, the J call TRBJ2-3, with 13 bases that match TRBD2. Germline CDR1 reads MNHEY; CDR2 reads SVGAGI. The length of the CDR3 is 14 residues. V was pared by 9 bases and J by 1 base, with 1 base of the junction left unmatched.

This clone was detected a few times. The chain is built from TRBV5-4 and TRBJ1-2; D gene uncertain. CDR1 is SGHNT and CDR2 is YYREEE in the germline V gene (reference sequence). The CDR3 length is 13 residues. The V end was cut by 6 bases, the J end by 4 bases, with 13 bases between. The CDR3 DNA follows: TGTGCCAGCAATGGGAGACACTCCTATGGCTACACCTTC. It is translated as CASNGRHSYGYTF.

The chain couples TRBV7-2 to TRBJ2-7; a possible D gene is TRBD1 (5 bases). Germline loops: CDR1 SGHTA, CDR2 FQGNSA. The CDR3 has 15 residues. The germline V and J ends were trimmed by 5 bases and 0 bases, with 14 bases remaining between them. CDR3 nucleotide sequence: TGTGCCAGCAGCCCGCCAGGACACCACTCCTACGAGCAGTACTTC. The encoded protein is CASSPPGHHSYEQYF.

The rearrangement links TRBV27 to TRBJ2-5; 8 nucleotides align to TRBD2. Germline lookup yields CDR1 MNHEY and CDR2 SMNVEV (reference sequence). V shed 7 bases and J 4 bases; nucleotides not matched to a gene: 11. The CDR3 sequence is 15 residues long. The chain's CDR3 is CASTLTSATRETQYF. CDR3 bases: TGTGCCAGCACGTTGACTAGCGCCACCAGAGAGACCCAGTACTTC.

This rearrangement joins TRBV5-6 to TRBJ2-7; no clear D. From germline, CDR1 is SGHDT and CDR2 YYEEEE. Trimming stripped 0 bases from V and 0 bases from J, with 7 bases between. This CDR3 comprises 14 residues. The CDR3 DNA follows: TGTGCCAGCAGCTTGGATCAAAACTCCTACGAGCAGTACTTC. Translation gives CASSLDQNSYEQYF.

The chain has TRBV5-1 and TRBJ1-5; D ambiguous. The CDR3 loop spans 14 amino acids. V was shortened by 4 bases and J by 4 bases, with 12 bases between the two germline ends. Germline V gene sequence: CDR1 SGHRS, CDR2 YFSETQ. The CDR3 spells CASSPGGQNQPQHF. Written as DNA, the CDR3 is TGCGCCAGCAGCCCGGGAGGGCAGAATCAGCCCCAGCATTTT.

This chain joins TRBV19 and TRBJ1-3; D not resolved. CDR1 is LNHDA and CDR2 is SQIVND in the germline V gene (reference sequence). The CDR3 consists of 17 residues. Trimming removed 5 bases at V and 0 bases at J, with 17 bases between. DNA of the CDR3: TGTGCCAGTAGTGAACTCACAAGGCGGTTCTCTGGAAACACCATATATTTT. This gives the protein CASSELTRRFSGNTIYF.

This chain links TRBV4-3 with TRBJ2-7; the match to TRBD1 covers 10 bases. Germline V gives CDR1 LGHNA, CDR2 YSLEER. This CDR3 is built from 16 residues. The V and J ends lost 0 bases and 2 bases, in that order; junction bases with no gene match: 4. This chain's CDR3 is CASSQEGTGDAYEQYF. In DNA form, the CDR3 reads TGCGCCAGCAGCCAAGAAGGGACAGGGGATGCCTACGAGCAGTACTTC.

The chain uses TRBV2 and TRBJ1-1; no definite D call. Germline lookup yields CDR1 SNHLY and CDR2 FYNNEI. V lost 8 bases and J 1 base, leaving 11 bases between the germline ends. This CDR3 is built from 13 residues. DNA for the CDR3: TGTGCCAGCCTTGGGCAGCCGAACACTGAAGCTTTCTTT. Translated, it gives CASLGQPNTEAFF.

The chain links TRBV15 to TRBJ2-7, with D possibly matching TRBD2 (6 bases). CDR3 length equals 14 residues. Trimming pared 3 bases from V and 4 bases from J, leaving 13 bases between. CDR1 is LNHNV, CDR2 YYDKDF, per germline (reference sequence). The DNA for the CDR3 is TGTGCCACCAGCAGCCGGGGGACCGGTTACGAGCAGTACTTC. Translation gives CATSSRGTGYEQYF.

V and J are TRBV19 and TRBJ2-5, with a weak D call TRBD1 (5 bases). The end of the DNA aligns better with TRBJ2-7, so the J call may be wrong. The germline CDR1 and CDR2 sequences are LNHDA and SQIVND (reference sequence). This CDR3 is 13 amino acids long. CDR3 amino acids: CASIGHLPYEQYF. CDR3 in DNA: TGTGCCAGTATCGGACACCTACCCTACGAGCAGTACTTC.